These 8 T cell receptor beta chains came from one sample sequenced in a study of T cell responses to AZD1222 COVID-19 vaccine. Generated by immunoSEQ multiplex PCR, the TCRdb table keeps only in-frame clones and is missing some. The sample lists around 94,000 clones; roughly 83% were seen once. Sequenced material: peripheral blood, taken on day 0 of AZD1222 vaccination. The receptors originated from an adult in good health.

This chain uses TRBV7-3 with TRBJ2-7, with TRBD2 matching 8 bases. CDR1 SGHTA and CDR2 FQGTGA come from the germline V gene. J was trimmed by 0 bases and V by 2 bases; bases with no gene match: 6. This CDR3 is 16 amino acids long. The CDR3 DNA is TGTGCCAGCAGCTTATTCGGGGGGGATAGCTCCTACGAGCAGTACTTC. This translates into CASSLFGGDSSYEQYF.

In DNA, the CDR3 is TGTGCCAGCAGTCCGACATCATATCAGCCCCAGCATTTT. It codes for CASSPTSYQPQHF. The chain joins TRBV6-5 to TRBJ1-5; D ambiguous. Per the germline V gene, CDR1 is MNHEY and CDR2 is SVGAGI. V was cut by 5 bases and J by 5 bases, with 10 bases left in between. This CDR3 contains 13 residues.

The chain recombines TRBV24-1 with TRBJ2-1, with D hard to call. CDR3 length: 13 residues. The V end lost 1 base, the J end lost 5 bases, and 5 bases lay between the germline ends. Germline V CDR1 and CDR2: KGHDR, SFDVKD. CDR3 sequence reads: CATSDLKHNEQFF. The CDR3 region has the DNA TGTGCCACCAGTGATTTAAAGCACAATGAGCAGTTCTTC.

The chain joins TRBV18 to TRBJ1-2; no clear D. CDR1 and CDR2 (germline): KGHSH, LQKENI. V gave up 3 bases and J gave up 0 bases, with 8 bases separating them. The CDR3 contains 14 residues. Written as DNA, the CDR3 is TGTGCCAGCTCACCGGAGGATGCTAACTATGGCTACACCTTC. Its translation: CASSPEDANYGYTF. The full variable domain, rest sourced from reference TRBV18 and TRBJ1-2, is NAGVMQNPRHLVRRRGQEARLRCSPMKGHSHVYWYRQLPEEGLKFMVYLQKENIIDESGMPKERFSAEFPKEGPSILRIQQVVRGDSAAYFCASSPEDANYGYTFGSGTRLTVV.

The CDR3 sequence: CASSLEGGMLLQFF. The CDR3 DNA follows: TGTGCCAGCAGCTTAGAGGGAGGTATGCTGCTGCAGTTCTTC. This rearrangement joins TRBV11-2 to TRBJ2-1; weak D call: TRBD2 (6 bases). V was shortened by 0 bases and J by 12 bases, with 15 bases between the two germline ends. The CDR3 extends over 14 amino acids. Germline V gene data show CDR1 as SGHAT and CDR2 as FQNNGV.

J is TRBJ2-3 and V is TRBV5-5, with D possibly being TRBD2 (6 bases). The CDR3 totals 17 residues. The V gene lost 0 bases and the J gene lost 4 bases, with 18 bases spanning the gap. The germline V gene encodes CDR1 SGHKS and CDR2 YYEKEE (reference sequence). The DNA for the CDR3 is TGTGCCAGCAGCTTGGATCTGACTAGTTGGGCTTCAGATACGCAGTATTTT. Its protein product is CASSLDLTSWASDTQYF. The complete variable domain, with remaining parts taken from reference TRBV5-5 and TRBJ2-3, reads DAGVTQSPTHLIKTRGQQVTLRCSPISGHKSVSWYQQVLGQGPQFIFQYYEKEERGRGNFPDRFSARQFPNYSSELNVNALLLGDSALYLCASSLDLTSWASDTQYFGPGTRLTVL.

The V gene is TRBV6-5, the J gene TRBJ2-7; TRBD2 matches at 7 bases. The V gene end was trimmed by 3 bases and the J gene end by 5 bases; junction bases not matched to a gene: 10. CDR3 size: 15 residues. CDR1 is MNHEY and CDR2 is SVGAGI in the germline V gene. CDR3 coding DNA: TGTGCCAGCAGTTATGGGCTAGCGGCATGGAACGAGCAGTACTTC. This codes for CASSYGLAAWNEQYF.

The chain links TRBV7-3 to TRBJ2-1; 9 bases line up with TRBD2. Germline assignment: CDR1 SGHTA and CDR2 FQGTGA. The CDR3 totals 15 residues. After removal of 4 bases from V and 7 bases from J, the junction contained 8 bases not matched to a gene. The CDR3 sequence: CASSSGTSSQNEQFF. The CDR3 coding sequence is TGTGCCAGCAGCTCTGGGACTAGCTCCCAGAATGAGCAGTTCTTC.